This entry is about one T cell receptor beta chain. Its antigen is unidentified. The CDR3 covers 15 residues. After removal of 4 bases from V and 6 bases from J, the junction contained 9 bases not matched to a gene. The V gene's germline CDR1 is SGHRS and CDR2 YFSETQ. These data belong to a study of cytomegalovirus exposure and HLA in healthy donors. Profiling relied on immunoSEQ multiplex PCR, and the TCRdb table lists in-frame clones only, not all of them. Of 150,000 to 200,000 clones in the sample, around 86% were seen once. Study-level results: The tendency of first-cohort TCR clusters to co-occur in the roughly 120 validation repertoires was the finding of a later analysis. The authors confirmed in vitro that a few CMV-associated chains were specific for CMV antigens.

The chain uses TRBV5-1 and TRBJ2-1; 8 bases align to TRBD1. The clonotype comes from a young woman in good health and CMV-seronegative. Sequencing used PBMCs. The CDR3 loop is CASSRRDRSTNEQFF. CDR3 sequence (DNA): TGCGCCAGCAGCCGACGGGACAGGTCGACCAATGAGCAGTTCTTC.